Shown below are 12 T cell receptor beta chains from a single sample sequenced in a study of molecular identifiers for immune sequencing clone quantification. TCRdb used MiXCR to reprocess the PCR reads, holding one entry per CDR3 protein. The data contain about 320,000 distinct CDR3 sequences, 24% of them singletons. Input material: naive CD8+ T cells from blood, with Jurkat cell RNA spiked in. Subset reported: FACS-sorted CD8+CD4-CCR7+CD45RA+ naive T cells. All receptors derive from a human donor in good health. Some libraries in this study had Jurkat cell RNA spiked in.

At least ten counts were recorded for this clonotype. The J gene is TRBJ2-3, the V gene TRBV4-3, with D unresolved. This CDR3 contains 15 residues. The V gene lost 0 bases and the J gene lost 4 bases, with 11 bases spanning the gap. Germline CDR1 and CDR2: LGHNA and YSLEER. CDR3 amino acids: CASSQDLGGPDTQYF. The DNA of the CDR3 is TGCGCCAGCAGCCAAGATCTTGGCGGACCAGATACGCAGTATTTT.

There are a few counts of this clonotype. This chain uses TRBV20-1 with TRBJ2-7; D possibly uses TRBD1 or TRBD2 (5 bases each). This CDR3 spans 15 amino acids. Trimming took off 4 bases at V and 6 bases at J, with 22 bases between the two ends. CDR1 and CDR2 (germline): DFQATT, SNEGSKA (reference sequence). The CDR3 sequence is CSAMGDPRVILEQYF. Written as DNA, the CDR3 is TGCAGTGCTATGGGGGACCCCAGGGTGATTCTCGAGCAGTACTTC.

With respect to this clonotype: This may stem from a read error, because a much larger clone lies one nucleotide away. In DNA form, the CDR3 reads TGTGCCATCGGAAGCCGTCAAGCGGAGCCTCGAACGCAGTATTTT. Amino acids: CAIGSRQAEPRTQYF. The chain uses TRBV10-3 and TRBJ2-3; maybe TRBD2 (5 bases). The V gene's germline CDR1 is ENHRY and CDR2 SYGVKD. V lost 8 bases and J lost 9, with 24 bases in between. This CDR3 has 15 amino acids.

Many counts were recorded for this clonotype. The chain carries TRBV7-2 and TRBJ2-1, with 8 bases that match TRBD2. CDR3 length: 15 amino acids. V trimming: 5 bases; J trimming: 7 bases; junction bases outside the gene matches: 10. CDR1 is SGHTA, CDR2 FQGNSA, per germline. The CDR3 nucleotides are TGTGCCAGCAGCCCCACTAGCGGTGCTAGGAATGAGCAGTTCTTC. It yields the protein CASSPTSGARNEQFF. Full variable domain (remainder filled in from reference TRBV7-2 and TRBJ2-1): GAGVSQSPSNKVTEKGKDVELRCDPISGHTALYWYRQSLGQGLEFLIYFQGNSAPDKSGLPSDRFSAERTGGSVSTLTIQRTQQEDSAVYLCASSPTSGARNEQFFGPGTRLTVL.

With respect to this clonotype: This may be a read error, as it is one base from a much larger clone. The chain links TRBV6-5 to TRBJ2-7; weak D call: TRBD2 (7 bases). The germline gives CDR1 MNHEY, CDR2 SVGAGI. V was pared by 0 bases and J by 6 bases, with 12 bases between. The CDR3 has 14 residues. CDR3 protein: CASSYSGGAGEQYF. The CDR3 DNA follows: TGTGCCAGCAGTTACTCTGGGGGGGCGGGCGAGCAGTACTTC.

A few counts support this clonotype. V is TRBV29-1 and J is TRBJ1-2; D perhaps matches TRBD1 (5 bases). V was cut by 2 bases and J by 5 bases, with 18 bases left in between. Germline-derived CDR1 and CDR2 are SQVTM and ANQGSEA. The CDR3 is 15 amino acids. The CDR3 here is CSVERNADTVYGYTF. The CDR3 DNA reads TGCAGCGTTGAAAGAAATGCGGACACAGTATATGGCTACACCTTC.

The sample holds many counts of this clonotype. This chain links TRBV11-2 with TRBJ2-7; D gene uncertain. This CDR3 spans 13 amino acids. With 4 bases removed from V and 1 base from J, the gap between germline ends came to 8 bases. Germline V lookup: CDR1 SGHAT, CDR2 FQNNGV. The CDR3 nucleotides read TGTGCCAGCAGCTCGACACTGTCCTACGAGCAGTACTTC. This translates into CASSSTLSYEQYF.

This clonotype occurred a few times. The CDR3 here is CASSFTGDTYEQYF. In DNA form, the CDR3 reads TGTGCCAGCAGTTTCACAGGGGATACCTACGAGCAGTACTTC. The chain carries TRBV27 and TRBJ2-7, with 7 bases aligning to TRBD1. Germline values: CDR1 MNHEY, CDR2 SMNVEV (reference sequence). This CDR3 is 14 amino acids long. V lost 3 bases and J lost 2; bases outside the gene matches: 4.

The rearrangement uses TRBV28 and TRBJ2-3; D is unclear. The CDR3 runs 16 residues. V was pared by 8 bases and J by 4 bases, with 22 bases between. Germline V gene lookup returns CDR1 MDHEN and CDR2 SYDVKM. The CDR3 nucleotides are TGTGCCAGCCGCAGCGACCGGGCGGCGGTTCCAGATACGCAGTATTTT. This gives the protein CASRSDRAAVPDTQYF.

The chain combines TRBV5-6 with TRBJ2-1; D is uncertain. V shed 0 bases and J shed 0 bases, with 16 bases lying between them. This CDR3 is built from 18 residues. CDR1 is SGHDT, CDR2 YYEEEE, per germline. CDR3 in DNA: TGTGCCAGCAGCTTGGGACACCTCGGCAAAAGCTCCTACAATGAGCAGTTCTTC. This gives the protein CASSLGHLGKSSYNEQFF. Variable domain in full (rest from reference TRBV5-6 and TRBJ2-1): DAGVTQSPTHLIKTRGQQVTLRCSPKSGHDTVSWYQQALGQGPQFIFQYYEEEERQRGNFPDRFSGHQFPNYSSELNVNALLLGDSALYLCASSLGHLGKSSYNEQFFGPGTRLTVL.

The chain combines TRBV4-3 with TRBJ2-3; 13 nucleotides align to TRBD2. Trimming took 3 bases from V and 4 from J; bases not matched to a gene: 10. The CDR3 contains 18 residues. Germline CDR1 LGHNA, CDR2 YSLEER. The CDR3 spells CASSQAELAGGLADTQYF. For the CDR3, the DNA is TGCGCCAGCAGCCAGGCCGAACTAGCGGGGGGGCTCGCAGATACGCAGTATTTT.

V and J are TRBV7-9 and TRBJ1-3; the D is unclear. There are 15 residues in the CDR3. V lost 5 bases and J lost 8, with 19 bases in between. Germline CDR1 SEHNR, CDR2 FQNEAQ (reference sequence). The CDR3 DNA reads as TGTGCCAGCAGCCCGATGGGCGGAGGAGGGCACACCATATATTTT. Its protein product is CASSPMGGGGHTIYF.